This T cell receptor beta chain comes out of a study of blood T cell repertoires in COVID-19. Whole-study context: The United States, Italy and Spain supplied acute and convalescent COVID-19 samples. PBMCs, B-cell-depleted T cells, or T cells provided the cDNA or gDNA that made up the material.

The CDR3 runs 15 residues. Trimming removed 5 bases from V and 4 bases from J, with 17 bases in between. Per germline, CDR1 SGHVS and CDR2 FQNEAQ. In the original workflow: Amplification of reference gene primers was used by the study to estimate nucleated cell counts. TCRdb's copy holds only in-frame clones and misses some; the assay was immunoSEQ multiplex PCR. The DNA gave D and trimming, while V, J and clone size come from that table. This sample yields some 240,000 clones, of which roughly 89% are seen a single time; around 6.5% belongs to the top ten. This sequence originates from a man aged 55 to 70 who had recovered from COVID-19. Specimen: peripheral blood. The rearrangement joins TRBV7-8 to TRBJ1-1; D perhaps matches TRBD1 (6 bases). The CDR3 DNA is TGTGCCAGCAGCCCGGGGCAGGGGCGGTTCACTGAAGCTTTCTTT. It is translated as CASSPGQGRFTEAFF.